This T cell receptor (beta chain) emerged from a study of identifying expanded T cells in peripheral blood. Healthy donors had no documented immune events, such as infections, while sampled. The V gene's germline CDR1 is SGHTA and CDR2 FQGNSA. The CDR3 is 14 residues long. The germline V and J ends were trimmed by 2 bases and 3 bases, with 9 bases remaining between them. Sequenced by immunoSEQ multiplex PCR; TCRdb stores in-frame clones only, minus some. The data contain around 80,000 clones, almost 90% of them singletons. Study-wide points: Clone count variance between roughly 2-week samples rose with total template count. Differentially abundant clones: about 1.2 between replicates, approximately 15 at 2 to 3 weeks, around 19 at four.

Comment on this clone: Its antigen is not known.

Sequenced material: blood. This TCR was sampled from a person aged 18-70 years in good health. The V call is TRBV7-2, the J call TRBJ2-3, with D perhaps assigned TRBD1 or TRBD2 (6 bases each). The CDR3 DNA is TGTGCCAGCAGCTTACGGGGGCGGACAGATACGCAGTATTTT. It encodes CASSLRGRTDTQYF.